Included here is one T cell receptor beta chain sequence, with context. Under the authors' procedure: From reference gene primer amplification, estimates of nucleated cell counts were derived. The assay was immunoSEQ multiplex PCR, and TCRdb's table has in-frame clones only and misses some. Clonal size and the V and J genes are those of that table, whereas D and trimming came from the DNA. The sample shows 110,000 to 150,000 clones, roughly 90% of them seen only once. This entry comes from a study of blood T cell repertoires in COVID-19. Study-wide context: Acute and convalescent COVID-19 samples came from the United States, Italy and Spain. T cells, B-cell-depleted T cells, or PBMCs provided the cDNA or gDNA that served as material.

Sequenced sample: peripheral blood. This sequence originates from a man between 60 and 70 years old with active or convalescent COVID-19.

The CDR3 reads CASNKIGEGPSGNTIYF. The CDR3 region has the DNA TGTGCCAGCAACAAGATTGGGGAGGGGCCCTCTGGAAACACCATATATTTT. The chain joins TRBV5-6 to TRBJ1-3; a weak D match, TRBD1 (5 bases). CDR1 is SGHDT, CDR2 YYEEEE, per germline. Trimming pared 6 bases from V and 0 bases from J, leaving 19 bases between. The CDR3 contains 17 residues. The entire variable domain, with the rest obtained from reference TRBV5-6 and TRBJ1-3, is as follows: DAGVTQSPTHLIKTRGQQVTLRCSPKSGHDTVSWYQQALGQGPQFIFQYYEEEERQRGNFPDRFSGHQFPNYSSELNVNALLLGDSALYLCASNKIGEGPSGNTIYFGEGSWLTVV.